One and the same sample provided the 8 T cell receptor beta chains below, sequenced in a study of blood T cell repertoires in COVID-19. The method was immunoSEQ multiplex PCR; TCRdb's version includes in-frame clones alone and lacks a portion of them. Of around 25,000 clones in the sample, over 75% were seen once. The sample was peripheral blood. These receptor sequences come from a man aged 70-80 years with acute or convalescent COVID-19.

This clone appeared once. The chain uses TRBV5-1 and TRBJ1-1, with D perhaps TRBD1 (5 bases). The germline V gene encodes CDR1 SGHRS and CDR2 YFSETQ. Deletions cut 3 bases from V and 2 bases from J, with 8 bases between. The CDR3 length is 13 residues. CDR3 region: CASSYDRNTEAFF. In DNA form, the CDR3 reads TGCGCCAGCAGCTACGACAGAAACACTGAAGCTTTCTTT.

This rearrangement joins TRBV15 to TRBJ1-2; D possibly corresponds to TRBD1 (6 bases). The V end was cut by 6 bases, the J end by 7 bases, with 12 bases between. Per the germline V gene, CDR1 is LNHNV and CDR2 is YYDKDF (reference sequence). The CDR3 has 12 residues. CDR3: CATRGAWSGYTF. The CDR3 region has the DNA TGTGCCACCAGGGGGGCTTGGTCTGGCTACACCTTC.

The V call is TRBV9, the J call TRBJ1-4, with 10 positions matching TRBD1. Trimming removed 3 bases from V and 7 bases from J; junction bases left unmatched: 6. In germline, CDR1 is SGDLS, CDR2 YYNGEE. This CDR3 is 15 amino acids long. This chain's CDR3 is CASSEGTGVGEKLFF. CDR3 sequence (DNA): TGTGCCAGCAGCGAAGGGACAGGGGTAGGTGAAAAACTGTTTTTT.

The genes are TRBV29-1 and TRBJ2-5; maybe TRBD2 (7 bases). With 4 bases removed from V and 1 base from J, the gap between germline ends came to 13 bases. The CDR3 loop spans 14 amino acids. Germline CDR1 SQVTM, CDR2 ANQGSEA. The CDR3 region has the DNA TGCAGCGTTGTGGTCGGGGGGCCCCAAGAGACCCAGTACTTC. Its translation is CSVVVGGPQETQYF.

The V and J genes are TRBV5-1 and TRBJ1-3, with D perhaps TRBD1 (6 bases). Germline V gene sequence: CDR1 SGHRS, CDR2 YFSETQ. The CDR3 totals 16 residues. V was cut by 0 bases and J by 3 bases, with 13 bases left in between. CDR3 sequence (DNA): TGCGCCAGCAGCTTGGATCATGGACAGAGTGGAAACACCATATATTTT. Translation: CASSLDHGQSGNTIYF.

The J gene is TRBJ1-3, the V gene TRBV10-1; 7 bases are a match to TRBD1. CDR3 length: 14 amino acids. Germline trimming cut 6 bases from V and 1 base from J; bases unmatched to any gene: 3. Germline CDR1 reads WNHNN; CDR2 reads SYGVQD (reference sequence). CDR3 amino acids: CASSAGQSGNTIYF. The CDR3 bases are TGCGCCAGCAGCGCGGGACAGTCTGGAAACACCATATATTTT.

J is TRBJ2-7 and V is TRBV6-2 or TRBV6-3; 8 positions match TRBD1. With 5 bases clipped from V and 0 bases from J, the junction kept 6 bases outside the gene matches. Looked up from germline, CDR1 is MNHEY and CDR2 is SVGEGT. The CDR3 runs 15 residues. The DNA of the CDR3 is TGTGCCAGCAGTGGACAGGGCATCAGCTCCTACGAGCAGTACTTC. Its translation is CASSGQGISSYEQYF.

V gene TRBV5-1 combines with J gene TRBJ2-3; maybe TRBD2 (6 bases). The V gene lost 2 bases and the J gene lost 6 bases, with 13 bases spanning the gap. Germline V gene sequence: CDR1 SGHRS, CDR2 YFSETQ. This CDR3 is 14 amino acids long. The DNA for the CDR3 is TGCGCCAGCAGCTTCGCGGGGACGGGGGATACGCAGTATTTT. Residues: CASSFAGTGDTQYF.